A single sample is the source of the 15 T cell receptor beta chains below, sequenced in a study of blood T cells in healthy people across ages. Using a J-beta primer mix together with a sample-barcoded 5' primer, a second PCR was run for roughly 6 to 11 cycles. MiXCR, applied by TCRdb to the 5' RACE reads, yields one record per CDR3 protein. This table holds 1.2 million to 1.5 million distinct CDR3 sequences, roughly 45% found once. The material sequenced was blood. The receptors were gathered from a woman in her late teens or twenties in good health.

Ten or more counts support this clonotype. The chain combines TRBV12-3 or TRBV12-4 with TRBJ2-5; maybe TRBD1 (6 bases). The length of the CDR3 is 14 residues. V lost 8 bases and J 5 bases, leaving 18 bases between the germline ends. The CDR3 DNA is TGTGCCAGCTCCCTCCTTGGGGGCGGCGAGACCCAGTACTTC. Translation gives CASSLLGGGETQYF.

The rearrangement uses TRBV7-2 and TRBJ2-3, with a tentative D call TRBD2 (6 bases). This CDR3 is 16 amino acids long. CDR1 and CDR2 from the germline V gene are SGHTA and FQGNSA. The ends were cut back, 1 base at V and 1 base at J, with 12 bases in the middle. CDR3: CASSLVERARTDTQYF. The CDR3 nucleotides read TGTGCCAGCAGCTTAGTAGAGCGGGCCCGCACAGATACGCAGTATTTT.

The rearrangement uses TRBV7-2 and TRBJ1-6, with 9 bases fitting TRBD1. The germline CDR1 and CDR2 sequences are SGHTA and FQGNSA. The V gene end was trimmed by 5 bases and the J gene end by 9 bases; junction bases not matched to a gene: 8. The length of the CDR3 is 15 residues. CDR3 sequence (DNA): TGTGCCAGCAGCGAGGGACAGGGAAGGGCTTCACCCCTCCACTTT. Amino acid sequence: CASSEGQGRASPLHF.

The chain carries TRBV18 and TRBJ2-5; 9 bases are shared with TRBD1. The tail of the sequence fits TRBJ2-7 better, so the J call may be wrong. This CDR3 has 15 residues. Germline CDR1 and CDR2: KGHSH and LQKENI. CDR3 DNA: TGTGCCAGCTCACAACCGGGACAGGGTCCCCACGAGCAGTACTTC. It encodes CASSQPGQGPHEQYF.

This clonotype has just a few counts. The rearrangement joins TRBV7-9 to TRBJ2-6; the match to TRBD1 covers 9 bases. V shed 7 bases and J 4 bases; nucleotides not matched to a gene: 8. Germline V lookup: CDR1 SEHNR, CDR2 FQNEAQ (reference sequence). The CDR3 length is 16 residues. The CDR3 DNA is TGTGCCAGCACTCCGGGACAGGGTACCGGGGCCAACGTCCTGACTTTC. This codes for CASTPGQGTGANVLTF. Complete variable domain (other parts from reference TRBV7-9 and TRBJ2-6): DTGVSQNPRHKITKRGQNVTFRCDPISEHNRLYWYRQTLGQGPEFLTYFQNEAQLEKSRLLSDRFSAERPKGSFSTLEIQRTEQGDSAMYLCASTPGQGTGANVLTFGAGSRLTVL.

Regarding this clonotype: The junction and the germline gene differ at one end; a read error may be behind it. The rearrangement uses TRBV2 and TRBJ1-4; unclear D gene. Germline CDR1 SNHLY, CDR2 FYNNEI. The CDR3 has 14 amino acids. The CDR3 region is CTSTPFQYNEKLFF. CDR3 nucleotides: TGTACCAGCACACCGTTTCAATATAATGAAAAACTGTTTTTT. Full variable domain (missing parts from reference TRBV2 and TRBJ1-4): EPEVTQTPSHQVTQMGQEVILRCVPISNHLYFYWYRQILGQKVEFLVSFYNNEISEKSEIFDDQFSVERPDGSNFTLKIRSTKLEDSAMYFCTSTPFQYNEKLFFGSGTQLSVL.

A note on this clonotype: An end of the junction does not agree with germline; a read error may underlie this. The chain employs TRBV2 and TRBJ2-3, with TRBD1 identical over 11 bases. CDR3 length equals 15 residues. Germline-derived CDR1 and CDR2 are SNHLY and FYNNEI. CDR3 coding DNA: TGTACCAGCAGTGAAGGGACAGGGGGGCAAGATACGCAGTATTTT. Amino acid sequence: CTSSEGTGGQDTQYF.

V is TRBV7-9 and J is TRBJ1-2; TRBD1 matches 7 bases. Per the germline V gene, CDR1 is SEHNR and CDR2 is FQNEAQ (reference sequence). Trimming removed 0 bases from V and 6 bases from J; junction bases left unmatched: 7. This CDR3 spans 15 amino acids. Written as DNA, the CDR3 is TGTGCCAGCAGCTTAGCTGGTCAGGGGGGCGATGGCTACACCTTC. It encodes CASSLAGQGGDGYTF.

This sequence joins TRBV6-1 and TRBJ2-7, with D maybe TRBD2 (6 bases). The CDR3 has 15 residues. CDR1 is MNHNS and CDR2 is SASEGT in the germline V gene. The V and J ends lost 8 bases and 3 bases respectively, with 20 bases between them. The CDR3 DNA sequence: TGTGCCAGCTCCGGGGGAGCCCAGGGTTACTACGAGCAGTACTTC. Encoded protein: CASSGGAQGYYEQYF.

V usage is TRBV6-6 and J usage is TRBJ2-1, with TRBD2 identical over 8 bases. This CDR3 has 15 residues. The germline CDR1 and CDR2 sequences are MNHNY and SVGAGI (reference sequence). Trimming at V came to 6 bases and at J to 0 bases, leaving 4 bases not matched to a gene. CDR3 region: CASRSSGSSYNEQFF. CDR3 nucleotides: TGTGCCAGCAGATCAAGCGGGAGCTCCTACAATGAGCAGTTCTTC.

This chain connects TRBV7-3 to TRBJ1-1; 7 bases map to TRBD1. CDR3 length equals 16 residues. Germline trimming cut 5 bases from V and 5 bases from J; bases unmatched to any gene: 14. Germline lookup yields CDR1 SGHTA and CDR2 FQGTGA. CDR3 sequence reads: CASSPGDSSSWTEAFF. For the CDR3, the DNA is TGTGCCAGCAGCCCTGGGGACAGTTCCTCGTGGACTGAAGCTTTCTTT.

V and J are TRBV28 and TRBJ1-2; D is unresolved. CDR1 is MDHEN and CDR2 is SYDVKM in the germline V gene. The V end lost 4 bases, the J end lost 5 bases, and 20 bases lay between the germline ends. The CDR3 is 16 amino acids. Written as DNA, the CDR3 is TGTGCCAGCAGTTACTCTTTCGGGGTTTATTCTTATGGCTACACCTTC. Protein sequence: CASSYSFGVYSYGYTF.

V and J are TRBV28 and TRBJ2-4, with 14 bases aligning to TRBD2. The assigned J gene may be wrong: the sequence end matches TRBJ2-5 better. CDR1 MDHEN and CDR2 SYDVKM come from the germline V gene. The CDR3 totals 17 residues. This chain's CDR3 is CASSLGGLAGAKETQYF. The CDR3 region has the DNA TGTGCCAGCAGTTTAGGGGGACTAGCGGGGGCAAAAGAGACCCAGTACTTC.

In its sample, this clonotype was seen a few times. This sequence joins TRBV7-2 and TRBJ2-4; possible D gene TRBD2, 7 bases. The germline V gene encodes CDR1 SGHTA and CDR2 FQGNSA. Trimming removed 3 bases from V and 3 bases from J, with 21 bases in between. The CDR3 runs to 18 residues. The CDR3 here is CASSFIKGGGQGKNIQYF. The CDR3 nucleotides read TGTGCCAGCAGCTTTATAAAAGGGGGGGGACAAGGCAAAAACATTCAGTACTTC.

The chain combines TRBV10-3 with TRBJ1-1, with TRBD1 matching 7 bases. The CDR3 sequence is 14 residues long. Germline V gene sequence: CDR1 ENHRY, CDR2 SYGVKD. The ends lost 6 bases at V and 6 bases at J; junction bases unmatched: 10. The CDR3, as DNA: TGTGCCATCAGGGCCGGACAGGAGGAACCTGAAGCTTTCTTT. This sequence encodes CAIRAGQEEPEAFF.